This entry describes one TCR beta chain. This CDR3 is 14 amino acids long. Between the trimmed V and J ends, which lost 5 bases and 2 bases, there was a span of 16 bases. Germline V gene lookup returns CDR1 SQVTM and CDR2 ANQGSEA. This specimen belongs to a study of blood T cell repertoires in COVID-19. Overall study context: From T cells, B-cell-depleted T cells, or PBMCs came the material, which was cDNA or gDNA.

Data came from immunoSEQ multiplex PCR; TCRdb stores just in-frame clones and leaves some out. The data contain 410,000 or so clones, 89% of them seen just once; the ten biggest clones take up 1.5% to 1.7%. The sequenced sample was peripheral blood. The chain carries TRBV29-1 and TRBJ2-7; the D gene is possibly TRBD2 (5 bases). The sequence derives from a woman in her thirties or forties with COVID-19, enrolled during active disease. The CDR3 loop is CSVNQMDSPYEQYF. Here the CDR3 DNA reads TGCAGCGTTAACCAGATGGACTCCCCCTACGAGCAGTACTTC.